Sequencing of this T cell receptor beta chain was carried out in a study of blood T cell repertoires in COVID-19. Study information: Acute and convalescent COVID-19 samples came from the United States, Italy and Spain. T cells, B-cell-depleted T cells, or PBMCs provided the cDNA or gDNA that served as material.

The CDR3 extends over 15 amino acids. Germline CDR1 reads SGHRS; CDR2 reads YFSETQ. V was shortened by 3 bases and J by 1 base, with 10 bases between the two germline ends. Per the study methods: From reference gene primer amplification, estimates of nucleated cell counts were derived. Assay used: immunoSEQ multiplex PCR; TCRdb lists only in-frame clones, some missing. The V and J calls and clone size were taken over from that table, and D and trimming were inferred from the DNA. The data contain 140,000 or so clones, approximately 88% of them seen just once; the ten biggest clones take up approximately 10%.

Sequenced input: peripheral blood. The receptor comes from a man aged 55 to 70 with active or convalescent COVID-19. The rearrangement joins TRBV5-1 to TRBJ1-4, with D uncertain. The CDR3 nucleotides are TGCGCCAGCAGCTCGGACGCGGGAACTAATGAAAAACTGTTTTTT. Its translation is CASSSDAGTNEKLFF. Combining the CDR3 with reference TRBV5-1 and TRBJ1-4 gives the whole variable domain KAGVTQTPRYLIKTRGQQVTLSCSPISGHRSVSWYQQTPGQGLQFLFEYFSETQRNKGNFPGRFSGRQFSNSRSEMNVSTLELGDSALYLCASSSDAGTNEKLFFGSGTQLSVL.